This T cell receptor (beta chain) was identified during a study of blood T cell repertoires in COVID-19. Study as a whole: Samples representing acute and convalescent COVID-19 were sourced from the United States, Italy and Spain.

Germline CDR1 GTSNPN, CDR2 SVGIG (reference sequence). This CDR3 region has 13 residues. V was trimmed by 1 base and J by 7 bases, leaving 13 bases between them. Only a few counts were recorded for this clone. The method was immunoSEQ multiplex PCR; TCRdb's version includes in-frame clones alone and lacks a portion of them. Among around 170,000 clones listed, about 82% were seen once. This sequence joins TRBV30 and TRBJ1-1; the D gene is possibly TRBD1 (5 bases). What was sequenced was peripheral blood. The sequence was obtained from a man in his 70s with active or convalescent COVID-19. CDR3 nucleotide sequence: TGTGCCTGGAGTGAGACGGGGACTATTGAAGCTTTCTTT. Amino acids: CAWSETGTIEAFF. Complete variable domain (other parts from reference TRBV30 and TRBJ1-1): SQTIHQWPATLVQPVGSPLSLECTVEGTSNPNLYWYRQAAGRGLQLLFYSVGIGQISSEVPQNLSASRPQDRQFILSSKKLLLSDSGFYLCAWSETGTIEAFFGQGTRLTVV.